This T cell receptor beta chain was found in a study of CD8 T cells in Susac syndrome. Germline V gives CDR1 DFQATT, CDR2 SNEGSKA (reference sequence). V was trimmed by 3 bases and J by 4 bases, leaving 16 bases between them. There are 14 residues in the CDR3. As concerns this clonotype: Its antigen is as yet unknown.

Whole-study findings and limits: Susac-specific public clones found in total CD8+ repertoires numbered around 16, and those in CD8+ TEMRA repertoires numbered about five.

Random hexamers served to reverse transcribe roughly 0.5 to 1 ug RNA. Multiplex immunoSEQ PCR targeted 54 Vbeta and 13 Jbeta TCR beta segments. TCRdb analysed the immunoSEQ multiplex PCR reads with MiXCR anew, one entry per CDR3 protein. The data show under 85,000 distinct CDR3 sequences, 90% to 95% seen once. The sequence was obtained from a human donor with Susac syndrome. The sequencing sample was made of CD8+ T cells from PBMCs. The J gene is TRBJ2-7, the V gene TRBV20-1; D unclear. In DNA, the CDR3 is TGCAGTGCTAGCCTTCCTCTGAGAATTTACGAGCAGTACTTC. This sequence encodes CSASLPLRIYEQYF.